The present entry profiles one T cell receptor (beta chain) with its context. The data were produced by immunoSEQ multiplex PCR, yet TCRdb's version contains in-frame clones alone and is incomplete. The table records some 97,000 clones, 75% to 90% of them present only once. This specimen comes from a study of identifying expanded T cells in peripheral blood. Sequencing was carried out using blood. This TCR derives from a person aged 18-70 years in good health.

The CDR3 DNA reads as TGTGCCAGCAGCGTAAGGGACCCCGAGGGAGCTTTCTTT. Protein sequence: CASSVRDPEGAFF. The chain is built from TRBV7-9 and TRBJ1-1; a possible D gene is TRBD1 (5 bases). CDR3 size: 13 residues. The V gene's germline CDR1 is SEHNR and CDR2 FQNEAQ (reference sequence). With 5 bases removed from V and 10 bases from J, the gap between germline ends came to 17 bases.